This paragraph reports one T cell receptor beta chain. The antigen remains undetermined. PCR amplification relied on 60 Vbeta primers (plus 13 Jbeta primers). Sequencing was performed with immunoSEQ multiplex PCR; in TCRdb, only in-frame clones are kept and a portion is missing. The sample has 160,000 or so clones; roughly 80% are singletons. This entry is derived from a study of cytomegalovirus exposure and HLA in healthy donors. Findings and caveats of the study: A further, later analysis showed that HLA-associated TCR beta chains (compared with equally common others) were more clonally expanded. Among CMV-associated TCR beta chains, most appeared HLA-restricted in a later analysis. A classifier reportedly called cytomegalovirus status with high sensitivity and specificity.

Trimming removed 6 bases from V and 1 base from J, with 18 bases in between. Germline V lookup: CDR1 MNHEY, CDR2 SMNVEV (reference sequence). The CDR3 has 16 amino acids. The J gene is TRBJ1-1, the V gene TRBV27; no definite D call. The sequence was obtained from a woman in her thirties in good health and CMV-seronegative. Sequencing used PBMCs. In DNA form, the CDR3 reads TGTGCCAGCAGCGTGGGCAGATTAGGAAGGAACACTGAAGCTTTCTTT. This gives the protein CASSVGRLGRNTEAFF.